This T cell receptor beta chain was sequenced in a study of PD-1 blockade in classical Hodgkin lymphoma. Only in-frame clones appear in the TCRdb table, and some are missing; sequencing was by immunoSEQ multiplex PCR. The sample has 30,000 to 40,000 clones, about 93% seen once. Every patient experienced relapse after autologous stem cell transplantation, and brentuximab vedotin exposure varied. Investigators isolated CD4+ T cells from thawed PBMCs through magnetic negative selection. Per the germline V gene, CDR1 is SGHVS and CDR2 is FQNEAQ. The CDR3 length is 19 residues. V lost 3 bases to trimming and J lost 4 bases, with 27 bases between them.

The chain links TRBV7-8 to TRBJ1-2, with D possibly matching TRBD1 (6 bases). The sample here was CD4+ T cells from blood, taken at baseline. The TCR was taken from a human donor with classical Hodgkin lymphoma. The CDR3 nucleotides read TGTGCCAGCAGCTTCATCATTTCCCGGACCCTCGTGGGGGCCTATGGCTACACCTTC. Protein: CASSFIISRTLVGAYGYTF.